This T cell receptor (beta chain) was profiled in a study of cytomegalovirus exposure and HLA in healthy donors. PCR involved 60 Vbeta and 13 Jbeta primers. Using immunoSEQ multiplex PCR, the repertoire was profiled, and TCRdb retains in-frame clones only, with some absent. The sample includes about 180,000 clones, 84% of them seen just once. V dropped 4 bases and J dropped 6 bases, with 19 bases sitting between them. Germline V gene data show CDR1 as LNHDA and CDR2 as SQIVND (reference sequence). CDR3 length: 15 residues. The J gene is TRBJ2-7, the V gene TRBV19, with D possibly matching TRBD2 (7 bases). Sequencing used PBMCs. The TCR sequence derives from a boy aged 2-9 years in good health and CMV-seronegative. The CDR3 region is CASSTLPAGGREQYF. The CDR3 DNA is TGTGCCAGTAGTACCCTCCCAGCCGGGGGGCGCGAGCAGTACTTC.